This T cell receptor beta chain was documented in a study of cytomegalovirus exposure and HLA in healthy donors. General study findings and limits: Data from an earlier analysis indicated that most TCR beta V segments were productive either about 87% or about 30% of the time. Later analysis associated a missense DCLRE1C variant with TCR beta V- and J-gene trimming. A cluster of highly shared sequence variants was likely a sequencing artifact. As confirmed in vitro, three CMV-associated chains were specific for CMV antigens.

This PCR relied on a set of 60 Vbeta primers and 13 Jbeta primers. The repertoire was sequenced with immunoSEQ multiplex PCR; TCRdb's copy has only in-frame clones and lacks some. The sample includes tens of thousands of clones, approximately 84% of them seen just once. This CDR3 has 13 amino acids. Germline V lookup: CDR1 SGHDT, CDR2 YYEEEE. V lost 2 bases and J 8 bases, leaving 11 bases between the germline ends. A single count supports this clone. The antigen is unknown. The receptor comes from a woman under 30 in good health and CMV-seropositive. The chain employs TRBV5-6 and TRBJ2-1; tentative D call: TRBD1 (6 bases). The sequenced material came from PBMCs. The CDR3 region has the DNA TGTGCCAGCAGCTTTGGACAGAACGATGAGCAGTTCTTC. Protein sequence: CASSFGQNDEQFF.